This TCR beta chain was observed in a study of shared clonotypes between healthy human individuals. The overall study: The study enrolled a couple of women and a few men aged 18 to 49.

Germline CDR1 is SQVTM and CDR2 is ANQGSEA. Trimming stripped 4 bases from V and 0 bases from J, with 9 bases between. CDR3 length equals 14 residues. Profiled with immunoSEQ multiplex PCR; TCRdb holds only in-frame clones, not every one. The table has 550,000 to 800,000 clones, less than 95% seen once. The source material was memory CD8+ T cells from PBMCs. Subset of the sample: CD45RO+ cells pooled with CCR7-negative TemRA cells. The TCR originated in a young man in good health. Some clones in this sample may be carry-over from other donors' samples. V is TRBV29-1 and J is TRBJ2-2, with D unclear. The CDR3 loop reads CSVVAPTNTGELFF. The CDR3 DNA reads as TGCAGCGTTGTGGCACCCACGAACACCGGGGAGCTGTTTTTT.